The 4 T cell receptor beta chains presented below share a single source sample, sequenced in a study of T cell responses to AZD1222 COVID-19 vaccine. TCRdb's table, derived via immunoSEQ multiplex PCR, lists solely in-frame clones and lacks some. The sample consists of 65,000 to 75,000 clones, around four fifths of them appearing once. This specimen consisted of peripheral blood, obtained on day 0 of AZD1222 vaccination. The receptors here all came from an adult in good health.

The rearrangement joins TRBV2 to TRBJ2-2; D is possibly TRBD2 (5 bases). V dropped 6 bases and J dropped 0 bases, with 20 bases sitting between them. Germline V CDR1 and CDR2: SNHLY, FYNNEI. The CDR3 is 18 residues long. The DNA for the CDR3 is TGTGCCAGCAGGACCCGGGATAAAACCGCTTCGAACACCGGGGAGCTGTTTTTT. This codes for CASRTRDKTASNTGELFF.

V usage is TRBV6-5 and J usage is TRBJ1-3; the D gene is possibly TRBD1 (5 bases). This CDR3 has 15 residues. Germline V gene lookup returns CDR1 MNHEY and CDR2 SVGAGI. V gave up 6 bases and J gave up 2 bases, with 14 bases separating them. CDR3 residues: CASSLTVNAGNTIYF. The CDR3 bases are TGTGCCAGCAGCCTGACAGTGAACGCTGGAAACACCATATATTTT.

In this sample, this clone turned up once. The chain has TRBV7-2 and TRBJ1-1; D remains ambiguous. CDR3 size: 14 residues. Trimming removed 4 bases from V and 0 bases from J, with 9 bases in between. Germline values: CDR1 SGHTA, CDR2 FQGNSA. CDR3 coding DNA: TGTGCCAGCAGCTCTCTCGGGTTGAACACTGAAGCTTTCTTT. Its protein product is CASSSLGLNTEAFF.

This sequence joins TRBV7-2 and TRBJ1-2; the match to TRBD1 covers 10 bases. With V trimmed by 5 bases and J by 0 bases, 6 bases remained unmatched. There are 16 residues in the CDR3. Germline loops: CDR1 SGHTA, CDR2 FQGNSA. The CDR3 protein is CASSQGDRGPNYGYTF. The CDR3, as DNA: TGTGCCAGCAGCCAAGGGGACAGGGGCCCTAACTATGGCTACACCTTC.